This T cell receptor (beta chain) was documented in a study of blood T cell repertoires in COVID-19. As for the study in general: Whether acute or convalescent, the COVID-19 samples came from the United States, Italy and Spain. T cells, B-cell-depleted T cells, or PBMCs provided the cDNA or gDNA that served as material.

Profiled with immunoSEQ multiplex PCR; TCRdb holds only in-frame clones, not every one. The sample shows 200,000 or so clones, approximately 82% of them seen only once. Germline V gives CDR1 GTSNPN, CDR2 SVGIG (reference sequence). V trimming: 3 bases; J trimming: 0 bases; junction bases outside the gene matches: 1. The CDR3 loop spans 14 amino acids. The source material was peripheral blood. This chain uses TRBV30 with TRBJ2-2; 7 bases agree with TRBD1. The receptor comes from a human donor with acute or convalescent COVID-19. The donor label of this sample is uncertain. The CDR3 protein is CAWRGQSNTGELFF. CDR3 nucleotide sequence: TGTGCCTGGAGGGGACAGTCGAACACCGGGGAGCTGTTTTTT.